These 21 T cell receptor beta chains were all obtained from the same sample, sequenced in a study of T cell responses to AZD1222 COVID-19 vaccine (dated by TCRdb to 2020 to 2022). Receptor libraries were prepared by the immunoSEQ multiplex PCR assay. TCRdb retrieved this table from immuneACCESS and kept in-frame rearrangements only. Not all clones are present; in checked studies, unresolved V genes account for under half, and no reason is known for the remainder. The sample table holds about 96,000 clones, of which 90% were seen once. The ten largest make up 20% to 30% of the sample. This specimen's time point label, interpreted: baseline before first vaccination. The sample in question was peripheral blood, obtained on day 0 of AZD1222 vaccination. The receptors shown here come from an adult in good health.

CDR3 in amino acids: CASSRAQGDEQFF. Written as DNA, the CDR3 is TGTGCCAGCAGCCGGGCCCAGGGAGATGAGCAGTTCTTC. V usage is TRBV3-1 (or the pseudogene TRBV3-2) and J usage is TRBJ2-1, with D perhaps being TRBD1 or TRBD2 (5 bases each). Germline V gene data show CDR1 as LGHDT and CDR2 as YNNKEL (reference sequence). Trimming shortened V by 4 bases and J by 8 bases, and 12 bases separated the two germline ends. This CDR3 contains 13 residues.

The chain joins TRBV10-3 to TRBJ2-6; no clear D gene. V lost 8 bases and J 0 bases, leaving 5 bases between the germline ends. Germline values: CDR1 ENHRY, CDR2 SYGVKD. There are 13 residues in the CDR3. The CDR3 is CAIGDSGANVLTF. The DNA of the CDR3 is TGTGCCATCGGGGACTCTGGGGCCAACGTCCTGACTTTC.

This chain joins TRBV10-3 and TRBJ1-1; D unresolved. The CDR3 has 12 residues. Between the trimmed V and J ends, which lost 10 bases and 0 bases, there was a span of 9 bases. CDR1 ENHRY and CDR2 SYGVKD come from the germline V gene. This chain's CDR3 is CATHGMNTEAFF. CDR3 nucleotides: TGTGCCACTCATGGTATGAACACTGAAGCTTTCTTT.

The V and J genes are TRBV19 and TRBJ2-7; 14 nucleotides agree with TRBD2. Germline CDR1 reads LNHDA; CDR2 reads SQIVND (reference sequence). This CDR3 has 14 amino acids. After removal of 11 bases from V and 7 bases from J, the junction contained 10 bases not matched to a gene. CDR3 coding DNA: TGTGCCTCAAGAACGGGGACTAGCGGGAGTGAGCAGTACTTC. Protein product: CASRTGTSGSEQYF.

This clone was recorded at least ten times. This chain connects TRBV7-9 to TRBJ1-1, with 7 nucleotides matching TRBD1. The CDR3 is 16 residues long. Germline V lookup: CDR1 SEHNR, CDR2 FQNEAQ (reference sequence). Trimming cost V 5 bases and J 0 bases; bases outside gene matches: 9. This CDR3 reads CASSASTGVLNTEAFF. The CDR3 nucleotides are TGTGCCAGCAGCGCATCCACAGGGGTCTTGAACACTGAAGCTTTCTTT.

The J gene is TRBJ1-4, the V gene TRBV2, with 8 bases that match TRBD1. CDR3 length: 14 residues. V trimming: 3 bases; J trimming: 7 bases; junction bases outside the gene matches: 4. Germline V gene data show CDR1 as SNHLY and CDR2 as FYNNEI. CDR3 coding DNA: TGTGCCAGCAGTGACAGGGGGCGACGTGAAAAACTGTTTTTT. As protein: CASSDRGRREKLFF.

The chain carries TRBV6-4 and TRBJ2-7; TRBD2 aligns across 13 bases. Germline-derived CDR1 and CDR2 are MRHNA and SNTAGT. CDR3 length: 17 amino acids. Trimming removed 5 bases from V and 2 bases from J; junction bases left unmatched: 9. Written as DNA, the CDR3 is TGTGCCAGCAGTCGGACTAGCGGGAGACGACGAACCTACGAGCAGTACTTC. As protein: CASSRTSGRRRTYEQYF.

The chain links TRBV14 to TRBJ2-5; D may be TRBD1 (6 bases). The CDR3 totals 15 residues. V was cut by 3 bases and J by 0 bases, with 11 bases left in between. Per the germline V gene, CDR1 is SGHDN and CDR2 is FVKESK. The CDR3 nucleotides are TGTGCCAGCAGCCACTGGACAGCGTACCAAGAGACCCAGTACTTC. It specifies CASSHWTAYQETQYF.

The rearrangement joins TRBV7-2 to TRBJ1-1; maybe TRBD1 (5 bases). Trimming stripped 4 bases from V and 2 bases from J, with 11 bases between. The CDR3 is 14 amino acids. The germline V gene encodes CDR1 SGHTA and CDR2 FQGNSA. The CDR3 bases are TGTGCCAGCAGCTCATGGGGGGGAAACACTGAAGCTTTCTTT. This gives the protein CASSSWGGNTEAFF.

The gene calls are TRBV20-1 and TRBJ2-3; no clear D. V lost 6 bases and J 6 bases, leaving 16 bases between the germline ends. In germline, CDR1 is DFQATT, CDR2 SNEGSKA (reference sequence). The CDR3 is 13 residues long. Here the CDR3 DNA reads TGCAGTGCCAGTCCGGACGTGTATGATACGCAGTATTTT. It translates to CSASPDVYDTQYF.

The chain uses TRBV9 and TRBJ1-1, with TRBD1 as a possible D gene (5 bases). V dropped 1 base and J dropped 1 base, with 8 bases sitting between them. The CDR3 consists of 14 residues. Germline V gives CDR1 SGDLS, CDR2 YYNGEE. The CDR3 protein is CASSVTGRNTEAFF. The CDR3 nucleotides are TGTGCCAGCAGCGTAACGGGGCGGAACACTGAAGCTTTCTTT.

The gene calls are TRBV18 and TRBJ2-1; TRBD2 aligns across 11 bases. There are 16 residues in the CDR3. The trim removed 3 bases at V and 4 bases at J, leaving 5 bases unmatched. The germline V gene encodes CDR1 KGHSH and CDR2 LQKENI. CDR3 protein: CASSPSGTSGYNEQFF. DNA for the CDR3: TGTGCCAGCTCACCCAGCGGGACTAGCGGATACAATGAGCAGTTCTTC.

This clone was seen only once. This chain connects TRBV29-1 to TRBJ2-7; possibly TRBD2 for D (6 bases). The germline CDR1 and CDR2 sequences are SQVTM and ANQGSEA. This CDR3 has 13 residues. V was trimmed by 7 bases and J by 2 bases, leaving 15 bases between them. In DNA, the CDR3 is TGCAGCGCGGAGTGGGACTCTCCCTACGAGCAGTACTTC. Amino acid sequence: CSAEWDSPYEQYF.

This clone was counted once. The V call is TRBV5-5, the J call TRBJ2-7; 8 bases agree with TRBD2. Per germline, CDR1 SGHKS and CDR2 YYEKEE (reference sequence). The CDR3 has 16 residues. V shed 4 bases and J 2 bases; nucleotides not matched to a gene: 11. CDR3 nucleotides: TGTGCCAGCAGCGGAGGAGGACTAGCACTCCCCTACGAGCAGTACTTC. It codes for CASSGGGLALPYEQYF. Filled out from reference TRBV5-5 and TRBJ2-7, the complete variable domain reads DAGVTQSPTHLIKTRGQQVTLRCSPISGHKSVSWYQQVLGQGPQFIFQYYEKEERGRGNFPDRFSARQFPNYSSELNVNALLLGDSALYLCASSGGGLALPYEQYFGPGTRLTVT.

The CDR3 DNA reads TGTGCCAGCAGCTTGGGTGGGGCTCGGGCTTTCTTT. It encodes CASSLGGARAFF. The gene calls are TRBV5-6 and TRBJ1-1, with a possible D match to TRBD1 (5 bases). From germline, CDR1 is SGHDT and CDR2 YYEEEE. The V end was cut by 0 bases, the J end by 11 bases, with 11 bases between. This CDR3 spans 12 amino acids.

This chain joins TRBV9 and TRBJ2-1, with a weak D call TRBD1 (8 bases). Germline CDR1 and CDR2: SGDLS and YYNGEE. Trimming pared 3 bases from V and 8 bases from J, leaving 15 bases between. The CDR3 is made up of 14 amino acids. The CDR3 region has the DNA TGTGCCAGCAGCGGAGCGGGACAGGTAGATGAGCAGTTCTTC. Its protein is CASSGAGQVDEQFF.

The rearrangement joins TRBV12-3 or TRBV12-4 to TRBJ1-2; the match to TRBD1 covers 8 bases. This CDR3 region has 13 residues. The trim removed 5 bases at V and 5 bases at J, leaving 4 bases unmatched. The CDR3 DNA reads TGTGCCAGCAGTCGCGGACAGGGTTATGGCTACACCTTC. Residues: CASSRGQGYGYTF.

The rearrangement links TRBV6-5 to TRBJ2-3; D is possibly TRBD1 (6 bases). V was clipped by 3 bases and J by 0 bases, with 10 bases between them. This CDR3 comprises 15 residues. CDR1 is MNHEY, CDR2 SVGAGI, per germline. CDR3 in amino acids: CASSYEGVSTDTQYF. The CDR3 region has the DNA TGTGCCAGCAGTTATGAGGGGGTCAGCACAGATACGCAGTATTTT.

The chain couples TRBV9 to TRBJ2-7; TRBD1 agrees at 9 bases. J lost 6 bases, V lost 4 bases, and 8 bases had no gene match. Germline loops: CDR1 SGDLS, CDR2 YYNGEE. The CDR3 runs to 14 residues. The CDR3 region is CASSPWTGEGEQYF. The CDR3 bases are TGTGCCAGCAGCCCTTGGACAGGGGAAGGCGAGCAGTACTTC. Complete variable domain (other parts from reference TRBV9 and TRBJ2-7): DSGVTQTPKHLITATGQRVTLRCSPRSGDLSVYWYQQSLDQGLQFLIQYYNGEERAKGNILERFSAQQFPDLHSELNLSSLELGDSALYFCASSPWTGEGEQYFGPGTRLTVT.

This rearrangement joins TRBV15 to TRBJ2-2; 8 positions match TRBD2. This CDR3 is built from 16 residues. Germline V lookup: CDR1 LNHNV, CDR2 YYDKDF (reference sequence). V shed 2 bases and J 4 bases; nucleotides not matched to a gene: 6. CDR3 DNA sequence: TGTGCCACCAGCAGAACTAGCGGTTCGGGCACCGGGGAGCTGTTTTTT. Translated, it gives CATSRTSGSGTGELFF.

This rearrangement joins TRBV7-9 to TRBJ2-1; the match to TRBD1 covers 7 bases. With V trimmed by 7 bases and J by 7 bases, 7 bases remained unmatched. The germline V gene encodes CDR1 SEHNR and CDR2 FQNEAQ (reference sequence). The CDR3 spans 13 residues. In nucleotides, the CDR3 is TGTGCCAGCAACGGACAGGTTCTAAATGAGCAGTTCTTC. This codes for CASNGQVLNEQFF.